The 19 T cell receptor beta chains below come from one sample, sequenced in a study of beta chain features in type 1 diabetes. The authors reverse transcribed all of the isolated RNA, so sequencing captured expressed TCRB transcripts. TCRdb's table, derived via immunoSEQ multiplex PCR, lists solely in-frame clones and lacks some. Of a few hundred thousand clones listed, approximately 15% were seen once; the top ten hold about 0.04%. Material for sequencing was naive CD4+ T cells from blood. The receptors stem from a man aged 30 to 39 in good health.

J is TRBJ2-1 and V is TRBV27, with 12 bases matching TRBD2. The CDR3 sequence is 16 residues long. V trimming: 5 bases; J trimming: 7 bases; junction bases outside the gene matches: 9. CDR1 and CDR2 (germline): MNHEY, SMNVEV (reference sequence). The CDR3 nucleotides read TGTGCCAGCAGTCCGGCCGGACTAGCGGGATGGAATGAGCAGTTCTTC. This sequence encodes CASSPAGLAGWNEQFF.

This clone has more than one count but fewer than ten. The chain employs TRBV19 and TRBJ2-7; 7 nucleotides line up with TRBD1. With V trimmed by 2 bases and J by 8 bases, 3 bases remained unmatched. Germline lookup yields CDR1 LNHDA and CDR2 SQIVND (reference sequence). This CDR3 has 12 amino acids. This CDR3 is CASSITRGQQYF. CDR3 DNA sequence: TGTGCCAGTAGTATAACGAGGGGGCAGCAGTACTTC. The full variable domain, in which reference TRBV19 and TRBJ2-7 provide the parts outside the CDR3, is DGGITQSPKYLFRKEGQNVTLSCEQNLNHDAMYWYRQDPGQGLRLIYYSQIVNDFQKGDIAEGYSVSREKKESFPLTVTSAQKNPTAFYLCASSITRGQQYFGPGTRLTVT.

This clone was picked up a small number of times. The V and J genes are TRBV18 and TRBJ1-2; 7 bases align to TRBD1. CDR1 is KGHSH and CDR2 is LQKENI in the germline V gene. The length of the CDR3 is 15 residues. The ends lost 8 bases at V and 3 bases at J; junction bases unmatched: 12. CDR3 region: CASRSLETGYYGYTF. The CDR3 DNA sequence: TGTGCCAGCCGCTCTCTTGAGACAGGGTACTATGGCTACACCTTC.

This rearrangement joins TRBV29-1 to TRBJ2-7; D is ambiguous. Germline V gives CDR1 SQVTM, CDR2 ANQGSEA. The ends were cut back, 4 bases at V and 2 bases at J, with 9 bases in the middle. The CDR3 extends over 12 amino acids. CDR3 sequence reads: CSVVPGAYEQYF. The CDR3, as DNA: TGCAGCGTTGTCCCGGGCGCCTACGAGCAGTACTTC.

This clone was seen more than once but under ten times. Other DNA sequences in this specimen translate into the identical CDR3. The chain combines TRBV5-1 with TRBJ2-3; D not resolved. V lost 1 base and J lost 6, with 3 bases in between. The CDR3 has 11 residues. The germline V gene encodes CDR1 SGHRS and CDR2 YFSETQ. The CDR3 loop reads CASSLKDTQYF. The CDR3 region has the DNA TGCGCCAGCAGCTTGAAGGATACGCAGTATTTT.

This clone has a handful of counts. The DNA of the CDR3 is TGTGCCAGCAGCTTGGGACAGGAGGGCTACGAGCAGTACGTC. Protein product: CASSLGQEGYEQYV. The chain combines TRBV7-9 with TRBJ2-7; 8 bases fit TRBD1. CDR1 and CDR2 from the germline V gene are SEHNR and FQNEAQ (reference sequence). The junction had 4 bases not matched to a gene; V was cut back by 3 bases and J by 3 bases. CDR3 length: 14 amino acids.

The V gene is TRBV28, the J gene TRBJ1-4, with TRBD1 as a possible D gene (6 bases). This CDR3 region has 12 residues. In germline, CDR1 is MDHEN, CDR2 SYDVKM. V shed 8 bases and J shed 7 bases, with 11 bases lying between them. This chain's CDR3 is CASRRGGEKLFF. In DNA, the CDR3 is TGTGCCAGCCGCAGGGGCGGTGAAAAACTGTTTTTT.

The rearrangement joins TRBV10-3 to TRBJ2-2, with D unclear. This CDR3 comprises 13 residues. The V end was cut by 9 bases, the J end by 1 base, with 9 bases between. Germline CDR1 ENHRY, CDR2 SYGVKD. CDR3 DNA sequence: TGTGCCATTTTCGACCAGAACACCGGGGAGCTGTTTTTT. This encodes CAIFDQNTGELFF.

CDR3 protein: CSVHRKLNTEAFF. The CDR3 DNA sequence: TGCAGCGTCCACAGGAAATTGAACACTGAAGCTTTCTTT. This chain connects TRBV29-1 to TRBJ1-1; a weak D match, TRBD1 (5 bases). Trimming shortened V by 6 bases and J by 0 bases, and 11 bases separated the two germline ends. The CDR3 is 13 amino acids. Germline V gene lookup returns CDR1 SQVTM and CDR2 ANQGSEA.

This clone was observed a handful of times. The chain has TRBV18 and TRBJ2-3; D is ambiguous. Trimming removed 6 bases at V and 2 bases at J, with 6 bases between. The germline V gene has CDR1 KGHSH and CDR2 LQKENI. The CDR3 totals 12 residues. CDR3 DNA: TGTGCCAGCTCCCTCAACACAGATACGCAGTATTTT. It encodes CASSLNTDTQYF.

The rearrangement links TRBV4-1 to TRBJ2-7, with D maybe TRBD2 (5 bases). Between the trimmed V and J ends, which lost 3 bases and 3 bases, there was a span of 18 bases. The CDR3 extends over 16 amino acids. Germline loops: CDR1 MGHRA, CDR2 YSYEKL. The CDR3: CASSQRARQVHYEQYF. The CDR3 DNA follows: TGCGCCAGCAGCCAGCGGGCCCGGCAGGTCCACTACGAGCAGTACTTC.

The rearrangement uses TRBV5-1 and TRBJ2-5; no firm D call. CDR3 length equals 13 residues. The V gene's germline CDR1 is SGHRS and CDR2 YFSETQ. Trimming took 4 bases from V and 1 from J, leaving 8 bases between them. The CDR3: CASSPRTQETQYF. In DNA form, the CDR3 reads TGCGCCAGCAGCCCGAGGACCCAAGAGACCCAGTACTTC.

The CDR3 DNA is TGTGCCAGCAGCAAAGACAGGGAGGGAGGCTACACCTTC. It is translated as CASSKDREGGYTF. The V and J genes are TRBV7-3 and TRBJ1-2, with 7 bases fitting TRBD1. Per the germline V gene, CDR1 is SGHTA and CDR2 is FQGTGA. The CDR3 has 13 amino acids. V lost 5 bases to trimming and J lost 8 bases; unmatched junction nucleotides: 8.

This clone was seen a handful of times. J is TRBJ2-1 and V is TRBV29-1; weak D call: TRBD1 (5 bases). V lost 7 bases to trimming and J lost 11 bases, with 15 bases between them. The CDR3 has 11 residues. The germline CDR1 and CDR2 sequences are SQVTM and ANQGSEA. The CDR3 sequence: CSGAGTGQQFF. For the CDR3, the DNA is TGCAGCGGGGCTGGAACAGGTCAGCAGTTCTTC.

The genes are TRBV6-6 and TRBJ1-4; a weak D match, TRBD1 (5 bases). From germline, CDR1 is MNHNY and CDR2 SVGAGI (reference sequence). CDR3 size: 14 residues. Trimming took 2 bases from V and 8 from J, leaving 12 bases between them. DNA of the CDR3: TGTGCCAGCAGTTACGCGGGGGAGCGGGAAAAACTGTTTTTT. It is translated as CASSYAGEREKLFF.

This clone was detected only a few times. The rearrangement uses TRBV7-9 and TRBJ2-2; TRBD1 is a possible D gene (6 bases). The V gene's germline CDR1 is SEHNR and CDR2 FQNEAQ (reference sequence). The V end was cut by 5 bases, the J end by 5 bases, with 9 bases between. CDR3 length: 13 residues. The DNA for the CDR3 is TGTGCCAGCAGCGTACAGGGAACCGGGGAGCTGTTTTTT. Protein sequence: CASSVQGTGELFF.

J is TRBJ2-1 and V is TRBV9; D ambiguous. Trimming removed 7 bases from V and 10 bases from J, with 18 bases in between. CDR3 length: 13 amino acids. Germline assignment: CDR1 SGDLS and CDR2 YYNGEE. The CDR3 sequence: CASSRLSLAEQFF. CDR3 bases: TGTGCCAGCTCAAGGTTGAGTCTCGCGGAGCAGTTCTTC.

This clone was recorded a few times. Written as DNA, the CDR3 is TGTGCCAGCGTCCAAGGGACAGCCAGCAATGAGCAGTTCTTC. Amino acids: CASVQGTASNEQFF. This sequence joins TRBV18 and TRBJ2-1; 7 bases align to TRBD1. The CDR3 has 14 residues. Looked up from germline, CDR1 is KGHSH and CDR2 is LQKENI. V trimming: 8 bases; J trimming: 6 bases; junction bases outside the gene matches: 10. The variable domain in full, with the rest retrieved from reference TRBV18 and TRBJ2-1, is NAGVMQNPRHLVRRRGQEARLRCSPMKGHSHVYWYRQLPEEGLKFMVYLQKENIIDESGMPKERFSAEFPKEGPSILRIQQVVRGDSAAYFCASVQGTASNEQFFGPGTRLTVL.

This clone was recorded a few times. The rearrangement joins TRBV15 to TRBJ2-1; possibly TRBD2 for D (5 bases). Trimming shortened V by 2 bases and J by 9 bases, and 11 bases separated the two germline ends. Germline CDR1 and CDR2: LNHNV and YYDKDF (reference sequence). The CDR3 consists of 13 residues. The chain's CDR3 is CATSRRLGGEQFF. The CDR3 DNA reads TGTGCCACCAGCAGACGATTAGGAGGTGAGCAGTTCTTC.